This TCR beta chain was found in a study of PD-L1 blockade in urothelial cancer (TCRdb year 2017). Turning to the overall study: Every patient began therapy around 2014 and was given atezolizumab 1,200 mg intravenously every 3 weeks. Twenty-five of 29 patients were identified as males with urothelial cancer of bladder origin, and a prior smoking history was reported by 18 of 29 patients. Patients had an ECOG performance status of 0 or 1 and had received between 0 and 3 prior chemotherapy regimens. Blood samples were analyzed at two time points: 3 weeks after treatment start (second dose) and 6 weeks after treatment start. Blood samples yielded a median of about 150,000 T cells and around 83,000 unique TCRs, with median clonality 0.080. An exploratory multi-omic analysis was conducted of the somatic, immune and clinical correlates of response to PD-L1 blockade with atezolizumab in urothelial cancer. Pretreatment tumor samples and matched peripheral blood, collected serially before and after atezolizumab treatment, underwent TCR sequencing. Durable clinical benefit meant progression-free survival longer than 6 months, and TCR features were also tested against progression-free and overall survival. In the same patients, whole exome sequencing and RNA sequencing of pretreatment tumors were performed in addition to TCR sequencing. Eight or nine patients reached durable clinical benefit, while 15 to 25 patients did not. Pretreatment blood TCR-seq was available for around 29 patients, at least one posttreatment blood collection was obtained for some 24 patients, and tumor TCR-seq was available for some 24 patients. What the study reported, not specific to this receptor: Because the sample size was small (n ≈ 30) and many of the analyses were exploratory, the results are meant to be hypothesis-generating. A pretreatment peripheral blood TCR clonality below the median was linked to improved progression-free and overall survival. Greater expansion of tumor-associated TCR clones in peripheral blood 3 weeks after the start of treatment was observed in patients with durable benefit (n of about 22, p = 0.022).

Regarding this clone: Its cognate antigen has yet to be identified. One base away there is no much larger clone; base qualities are not given.

Synthetic TCR analog templates were spiked into each PCR so that absolute template abundance could be estimated from read counts. The immunoSEQ assay was used to amplify TCRbeta CDR3 regions from genomic DNA with bias-controlled V and J gene primers. Sequencing of rearranged TCRbeta segments was done at approximately 20X coverage. For the original study's pipeline: Sequencing errors were corrected by clustering, and CDR3s were annotated against IMGT so that V, D and J genes could be assigned. Only productive TCRbeta rearrangements were used in downstream analyses, excluding out-of-frame or stop-codon sequences. Clonality was calculated as one minus the Shannon entropy normalized by the log of the number of unique productive sequences. Fisher's exact test with Benjamini-Hochberg correction, at a threshold of adjusted p below 0.01, was used to find clones that differed between time points or between blood and tumor. Entries here come from immuneACCESS through TCRdb and include only in-frame sequences with V and J called. Some clones fail to appear in such tables; in the studies checked, an unresolved V gene covers under half of the shortfall, and the cause of the remainder is unknown. V and J calls and clone size are those listed in that table; D and trimming were worked out from the DNA. The sample records 25,000 to 35,000 clones, 85% to 90% of which are singletons. Under 4% of the sample belongs to the ten largest clones.

A total of under 30 patients with locally advanced or metastatic urothelial carcinoma, treated at Memorial Sloan Kettering on a trial protocol, made up the cohort. Peripheral blood mononuclear cells were collected from each patient pretreatment and during treatment, giving between 1 and 8 total time points per patient. The Qiagen DNeasy Blood extraction kit was used to purify genomic DNA from total PBMCs and tumor samples. PBMCs were collected pretreatment and during treatment and were isolated and stored as previously described. The CDR3, from cysteine to phenylalanine, totals 15 residues. The CDR3 DNA has 45 bases and is translated from base 1. CDR1 SGHDN and CDR2 FVKESK were looked up in the germline V gene. V loses 0 bases at its end and J loses 6 bases; junction bases beyond the gene matches: 8.

This specimen consisted of PBMCs, obtained around atezolizumab (anti-PD-L1) treatment. The chain is made from TRBV14 and TRBJ2-7, with 7 middle bases fitting TRBD2. This TCR derives from a man in his forties or fifties with urothelial cancer. The CDR3 region: CASSQDPAGRSEQYF. DNA sequence: TGTGCCAGCAGCCAAGATCCAGCGGGGAGAAGCGAGCAGTACTTC.